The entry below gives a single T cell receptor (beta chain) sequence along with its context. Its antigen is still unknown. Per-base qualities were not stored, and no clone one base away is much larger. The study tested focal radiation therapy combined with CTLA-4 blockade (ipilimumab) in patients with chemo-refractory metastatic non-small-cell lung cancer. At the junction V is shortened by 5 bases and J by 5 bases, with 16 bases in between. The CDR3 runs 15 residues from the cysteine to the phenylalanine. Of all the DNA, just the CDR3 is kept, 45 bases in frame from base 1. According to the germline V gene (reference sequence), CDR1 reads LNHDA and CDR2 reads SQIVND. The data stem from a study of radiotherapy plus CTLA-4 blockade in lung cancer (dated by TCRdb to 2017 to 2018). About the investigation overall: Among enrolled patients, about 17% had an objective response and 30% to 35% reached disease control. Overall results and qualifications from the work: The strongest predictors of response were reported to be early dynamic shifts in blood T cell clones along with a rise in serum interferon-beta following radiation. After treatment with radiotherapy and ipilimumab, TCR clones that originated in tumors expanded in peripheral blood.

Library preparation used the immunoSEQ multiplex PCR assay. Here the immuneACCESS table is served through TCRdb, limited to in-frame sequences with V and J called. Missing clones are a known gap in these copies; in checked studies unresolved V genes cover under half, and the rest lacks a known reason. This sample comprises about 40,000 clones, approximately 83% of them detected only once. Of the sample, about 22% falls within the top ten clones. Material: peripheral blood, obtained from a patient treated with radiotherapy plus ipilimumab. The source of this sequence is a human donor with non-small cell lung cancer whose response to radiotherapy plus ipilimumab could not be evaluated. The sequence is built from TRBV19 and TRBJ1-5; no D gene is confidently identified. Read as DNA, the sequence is TGTGCCAGTAGTGGCGCGGGAGGCCGGTATCAGCCCCAGCATTTT. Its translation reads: CASSGAGGRYQPQHF.